The 26 T cell receptor beta chains reported below all come from one sample, sequenced in a study of stem cell transplantation in POMP-related autoinflammatory disease. Here immunoSEQ multiplex PCR was the method, and the copy in TCRdb shows in-frame clones only, minus some. Altogether some 68,000 clones are present, under 95% being singletons, with the ten largest covering about 0.71%. The sequencing used CD4+ T cells from PBMCs, collected after stem cell transplantation. Receptors originate from a human patient with POMP-related autoinflammation and immune dysregulation (PRAID). Some T cells may be supplied by the graft donor.

V usage is TRBV18 and J usage is TRBJ1-1; D ambiguous. V gave up 6 bases and J gave up 6 bases, with 20 bases separating them. Germline V gene sequence: CDR1 KGHSH, CDR2 LQKENI. This CDR3 spans 15 amino acids. The CDR3 sequence: CASSPRESPDAEAFF. The CDR3 DNA follows: TGTGCCAGCTCCCCCCGGGAGAGTCCGGACGCTGAAGCTTTCTTT.

The rearrangement uses TRBV18 and TRBJ1-6; TRBD1 is a possible D gene (5 bases). Germline CDR1 KGHSH, CDR2 LQKENI. V lost 3 bases, J lost 6 bases, and 9 bases lay in between. The CDR3 spans 14 residues. CDR3 in amino acids: CASSPLGRNSPLHF. The DNA for the CDR3 is TGTGCCAGCTCACCGTTGGGGCGTAATTCACCCCTCCACTTT.

CDR3 region: CAISEAQGPNEKLFF. The CDR3 DNA reads TGTGCCATCAGTGAGGCACAGGGTCCTAATGAAAAACTGTTTTTT. This chain links TRBV10-3 with TRBJ1-4, with a weak D call TRBD1 (6 bases). Germline V gene lookup returns CDR1 ENHRY and CDR2 SYGVKD. This CDR3 region has 15 residues. V was clipped by 2 bases and J by 3 bases, with 10 bases between them.

This chain links TRBV4-1 with TRBJ1-5; D might be TRBD1 (5 bases). The CDR3 length is 18 residues. CDR1 and CDR2 (germline): MGHRA, YSYEKL. The V end lost 4 bases, the J end lost 2 bases, and 21 bases lay between the germline ends. In DNA, the CDR3 is TGCGCCAGCAGCCTCAAGATACGCCAGGAAGGGGGCAATCAGCCCCAGCATTTT. It is translated as CASSLKIRQEGGNQPQHF.

This clone was observed once. This rearrangement joins TRBV10-2 to TRBJ2-5; 10 bases align to TRBD1. The CDR3 loop spans 13 amino acids. Germline loops: CDR1 WSHSY, CDR2 SAAADI. Trimming removed 4 bases from V and 4 bases from J; junction bases left unmatched: 0. CDR3 nucleotide sequence: TGCGCCAGCAGTGGGGACAGGGGAGAGACCCAGTACTTC. It codes for CASSGDRGETQYF.

The chain links TRBV5-4 to TRBJ1-3; no clear D. This CDR3 has 14 amino acids. The V end was cut by 0 bases, the J end by 4 bases, with 8 bases between. Germline V gene lookup returns CDR1 SGHNT and CDR2 YYREEE (reference sequence). CDR3 protein: CASSLGHQGNTIYF. The CDR3 DNA reads as TGTGCCAGCAGCTTGGGACATCAGGGAAACACCATATATTTT.

This chain joins TRBV18 and TRBJ1-1, with TRBD1 matching 8 bases. Trimming cost V 2 bases and J 4 bases; bases outside gene matches: 6. The CDR3 extends over 15 amino acids. Germline values: CDR1 KGHSH, CDR2 LQKENI. The CDR3 DNA follows: TGTGCCAGCTCACCAGGAGACAGGGGAGTCACTGAAGCTTTCTTT. This translates into CASSPGDRGVTEAFF.

This clone was detected once. This chain uses TRBV29-1 with TRBJ2-2, with TRBD1 matching over 9 bases. The germline V gene encodes CDR1 SQVTM and CDR2 ANQGSEA. The CDR3 length is 14 residues. With V trimmed by 7 bases and J by 0 bases, 3 bases remained unmatched. The CDR3 DNA is TGCAGCGCGGGGACAGGGTCGAACACCGGGGAGCTGTTTTTT. This gives the protein CSAGTGSNTGELFF.

V is TRBV6-5 and J is TRBJ2-1; D is undetermined. Trimming pared 6 bases from V and 4 bases from J, leaving 10 bases between. There are 13 residues in the CDR3. The germline gives CDR1 MNHEY, CDR2 SVGAGI. CDR3 nucleotides: TGTGCCAGCAGGCGAATGAGGTACAATGAGCAGTTCTTC. Protein product: CASRRMRYNEQFF.

This clone was recorded once. The chain joins TRBV4-1 to TRBJ2-7; 10 nucleotides align to TRBD2. The junction had 1 base not matched to a gene; V was cut back by 1 base and J by 1 base. The CDR3 loop spans 15 amino acids. Germline CDR1 reads MGHRA; CDR2 reads YSYEKL. The CDR3 sequence is CASSQVLAGSYEQYF. DNA of the CDR3: TGCGCCAGCAGCCAAGTACTAGCGGGGTCCTACGAGCAGTACTTC.

CDR3 in amino acids: CAWSTKSGRWETQYF. The CDR3 coding sequence is TGTGCCTGGAGTACCAAGTCCGGGCGGTGGGAGACCCAGTACTTC. The V call is TRBV30, the J call TRBJ2-5, with D unresolved. Germline V gives CDR1 GTSNPN, CDR2 SVGIG (reference sequence). Trimming cost V 2 bases and J 5 bases, with 18 bases left between them. This CDR3 has 15 amino acids.

This clone is a singleton in its sample. This CDR3 reads CASSLGNPGAKNIQYF. For the CDR3, the DNA is TGCGCCAGCAGCTTAGGAAATCCAGGGGCCAAAAACATTCAGTACTTC. The rearrangement links TRBV5-1 to TRBJ2-4; weak D call: TRBD1 (5 bases). This CDR3 is 16 amino acids long. Germline lookup yields CDR1 SGHRS and CDR2 YFSETQ. Trimming cost V 2 bases and J 1 base, with 13 bases left between them.

The J gene is TRBJ2-3, the V gene TRBV29-1; 9 positions agree with TRBD2. CDR1 is SQVTM and CDR2 is ANQGSEA in the germline V gene. The V and J ends lost 5 bases and 0 bases, in that order; junction bases with no gene match: 15. This CDR3 contains 18 residues. CDR3 sequence: CSVQYFDSGGSSTDTQYF. The CDR3 region has the DNA TGCAGCGTTCAATATTTCGATAGCGGGGGTTCTAGCACAGATACGCAGTATTTT.

The V gene is TRBV30, the J gene TRBJ2-7; D uncertain. V was pared by 8 bases and J by 0 bases, with 14 bases between. The germline CDR1 and CDR2 sequences are GTSNPN and SVGIG (reference sequence). The CDR3 sequence is 13 residues long. The CDR3 DNA sequence: TGTGCCAGAGGTGGCATCGGCTCCTACGAGCAGTACTTC. This translates into CARGGIGSYEQYF.

This chain joins TRBV20-1 and TRBJ1-1; no definite D call. Trimming stripped 3 bases from V and 11 bases from J, with 13 bases between. Per the germline V gene, CDR1 is DFQATT and CDR2 is SNEGSKA (reference sequence). The CDR3 has 11 amino acids. The CDR3 region has the DNA TGCAGTGCTAGTCTAAGGCAAATTGCTTTCTTT. Protein product: CSASLRQIAFF.

The CDR3 is CASSFAGRTYVLTF. As DNA, the CDR3 is TGTGCCAGCAGTTTCGCGGGACGGACTTACGTCCTGACTTTC. The J gene is TRBJ2-6, the V gene TRBV28; TRBD2 might be the D (6 bases). V lost 3 bases to trimming and J lost 11 bases, with 14 bases between them. CDR1 is MDHEN and CDR2 is SYDVKM in the germline V gene. This CDR3 region has 14 residues.

V gene TRBV4-1 combines with J gene TRBJ1-6; TRBD1 matches at 7 bases. Germline V CDR1 and CDR2: MGHRA, YSYEKL. The length of the CDR3 is 18 residues. Trimming at V came to 0 bases and at J to 7 bases, leaving 12 bases not matched to a gene. The CDR3 bases are TGCGCCAGCAGCCAAGATAGGGAGGGGGGACAGCGAAATTCACCCCTCCACTTT. It is translated as CASSQDREGGQRNSPLHF.

The V and J genes are TRBV4-2 and TRBJ2-7; no definite D call. V was trimmed by 0 bases and J by 4 bases, leaving 7 bases between them. The CDR3 length is 13 residues. Per germline, CDR1 LGHNA and CDR2 YNFKEQ. The chain's CDR3 is CASSQDLGYEQYV. The DNA for the CDR3 is TGTGCCAGCAGCCAAGATTTGGGGTACGAGCAGTACGTC.

The rearrangement uses TRBV5-1 and TRBJ1-1; unclear D gene. The CDR3 has 16 amino acids. From germline, CDR1 is SGHRS and CDR2 YFSETQ. The V and J ends lost 0 bases and 6 bases respectively, with 18 bases between them. DNA of the CDR3: TGCGCCAGCAGCTTGGGGATTTCACAAGGCGAAGCTGAAGCTTTCTTT. The encoded protein is CASSLGISQGEAEAFF.

The chain recombines TRBV19 with TRBJ1-2; no clear D gene. CDR3 length: 14 amino acids. Germline V CDR1 and CDR2: LNHDA, SQIVND (reference sequence). V was shortened by 5 bases and J by 4 bases, with 14 bases between the two germline ends. As DNA, the CDR3 is TGTGCCAGTAGTGAGGCTTATCGCGGCTATGGCTACACCTTC. Residues: CASSEAYRGYGYTF.

By frequency in the sample, this clone is medium-sized (0.01 to 0.1%). The CDR3 is CASIGSSSYNSPLHF. The CDR3 DNA is TGTGCCAGCATAGGGTCAAGCTCCTATAATTCACCCCTCCACTTT. V gene TRBV7-2 combines with J gene TRBJ1-6; D gene unclear. V was cut by 7 bases and J by 0 bases, with 10 bases left in between. This CDR3 spans 15 amino acids. The germline gives CDR1 SGHTA, CDR2 FQGNSA.

The chain carries TRBV19 and TRBJ2-5; D is possibly TRBD2 (6 bases). Trimming took 7 bases from V and 2 from J, leaving 11 bases between them. The CDR3 contains 13 residues. Germline values: CDR1 LNHDA, CDR2 SQIVND (reference sequence). CDR3 residues: CASIAAGQETQYF. CDR3 DNA sequence: TGTGCCAGTATAGCGGCAGGACAAGAGACCCAGTACTTC.

J is TRBJ2-7 and V is TRBV6-4; D remains ambiguous. This CDR3 region has 15 residues. Germline loops: CDR1 MRHNA, CDR2 SNTAGT. The ends were cut back, 4 bases at V and 7 bases at J, with 20 bases in the middle. The CDR3 DNA reads TGTGCCAGCAGTGTCGAGGCGGCCCCCTTGGGGGAGCAGTACTTC. It specifies CASSVEAAPLGEQYF.

J is TRBJ2-3 and V is TRBV6-6, with 11 bases identical to TRBD2. This CDR3 has 16 residues. V shed 6 bases, J shed 4 bases, and the junction held 9 bases outside the gene matches. Germline lookup yields CDR1 MNHNY and CDR2 SVGAGI (reference sequence). DNA for the CDR3: TGTGCCAGCAGAGACAGACTAGCGGGACGGTCAGATACGCAGTATTTT. Its translation: CASRDRLAGRSDTQYF.

This clone is a singleton in its sample. This rearrangement joins TRBV5-1 to TRBJ2-7, with 9 bases lining up with TRBD2. Per germline, CDR1 SGHRS and CDR2 YFSETQ. This CDR3 has 16 residues. V gave up 1 base and J gave up 0 bases; unmatched junction bases: 5. CDR3 in amino acids: CASSLRSSGISYEQYF. CDR3 nucleotides: TGCGCCAGCAGCTTGCGGTCTAGCGGGATCTCCTACGAGCAGTACTTC.

In DNA, the CDR3 is TGTGCCAGCTCTCGGGGAGAGGCCTACGAGCAGTACTTC. This sequence encodes CASSRGEAYEQYF. The rearrangement joins TRBV2 to TRBJ2-7, with D perhaps matching TRBD2 (5 bases). The CDR3 is 13 residues long. V shed 8 bases and J shed 2 bases, with 13 bases lying between them. CDR1 is SNHLY and CDR2 is FYNNEI in the germline V gene.